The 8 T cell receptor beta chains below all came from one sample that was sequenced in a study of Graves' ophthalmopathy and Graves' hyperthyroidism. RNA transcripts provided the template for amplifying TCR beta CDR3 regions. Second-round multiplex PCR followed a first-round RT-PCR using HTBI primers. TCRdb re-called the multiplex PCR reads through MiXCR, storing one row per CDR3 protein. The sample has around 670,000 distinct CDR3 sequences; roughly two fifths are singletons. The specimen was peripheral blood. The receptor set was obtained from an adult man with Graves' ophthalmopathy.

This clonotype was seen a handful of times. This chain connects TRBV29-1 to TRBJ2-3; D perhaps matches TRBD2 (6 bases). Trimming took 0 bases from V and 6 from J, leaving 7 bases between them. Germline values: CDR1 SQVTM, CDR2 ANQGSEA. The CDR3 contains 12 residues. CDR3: CSVEDAGDTQYF. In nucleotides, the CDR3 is TGCAGCGTTGAAGATGCGGGGGATACGCAGTATTTT.

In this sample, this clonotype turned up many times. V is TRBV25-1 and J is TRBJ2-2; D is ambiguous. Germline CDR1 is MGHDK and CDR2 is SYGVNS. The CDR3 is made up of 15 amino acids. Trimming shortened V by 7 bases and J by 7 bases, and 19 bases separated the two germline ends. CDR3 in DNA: TGTGCCAGCACCCCGTCGCCGGTGACGGTCGGGGAGCTGTTTTTT. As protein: CASTPSPVTVGELFF.

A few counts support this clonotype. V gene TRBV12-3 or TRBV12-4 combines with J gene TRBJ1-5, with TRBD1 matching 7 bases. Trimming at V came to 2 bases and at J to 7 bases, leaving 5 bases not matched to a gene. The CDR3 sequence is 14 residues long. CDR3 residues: CASSLKGAWQPQHF. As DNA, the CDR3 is TGTGCCAGCAGTTTAAAGGGGGCTTGGCAGCCCCAGCATTTT.

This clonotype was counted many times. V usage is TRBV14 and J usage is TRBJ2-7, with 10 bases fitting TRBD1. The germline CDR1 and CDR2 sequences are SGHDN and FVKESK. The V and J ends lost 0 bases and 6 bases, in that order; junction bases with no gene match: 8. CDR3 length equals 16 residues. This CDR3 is CASSQDRGTGDSEQYF. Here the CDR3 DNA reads TGTGCCAGCAGCCAAGATCGGGGGACAGGGGATTCCGAGCAGTACTTC.

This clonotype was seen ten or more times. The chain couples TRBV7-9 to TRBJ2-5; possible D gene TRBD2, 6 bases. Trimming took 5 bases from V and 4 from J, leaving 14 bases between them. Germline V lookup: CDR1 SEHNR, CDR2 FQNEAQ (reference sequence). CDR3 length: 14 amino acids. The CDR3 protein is CASSHSGGLETQYF. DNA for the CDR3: TGTGCCAGCAGCCATAGCGGAGGACTAGAGACCCAGTACTTC.

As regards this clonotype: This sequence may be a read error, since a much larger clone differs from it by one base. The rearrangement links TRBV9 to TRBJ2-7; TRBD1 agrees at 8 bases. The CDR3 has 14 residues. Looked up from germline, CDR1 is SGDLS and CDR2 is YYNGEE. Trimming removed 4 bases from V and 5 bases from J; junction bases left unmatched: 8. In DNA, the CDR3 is TGTGCCAGCAGCCGGATGGGACAGGAGCACGAGCAGTACTTC. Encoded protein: CASSRMGQEHEQYF.

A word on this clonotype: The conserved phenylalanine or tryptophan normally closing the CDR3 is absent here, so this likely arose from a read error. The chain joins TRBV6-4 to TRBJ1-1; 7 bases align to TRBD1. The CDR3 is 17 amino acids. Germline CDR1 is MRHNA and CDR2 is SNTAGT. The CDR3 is CASSDRDGPVRDTEAFS. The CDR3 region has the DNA TGTGCTAGCAGTGACAGGGACGGGCCTGTCAGGGACACTGAAGCTTTCTCT.

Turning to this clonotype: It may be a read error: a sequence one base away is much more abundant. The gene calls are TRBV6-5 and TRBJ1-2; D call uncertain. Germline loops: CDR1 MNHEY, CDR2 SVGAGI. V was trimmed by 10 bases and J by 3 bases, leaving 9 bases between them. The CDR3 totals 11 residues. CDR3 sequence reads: CATGDDYGYTF. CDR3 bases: TGTGCCACCGGTGATGACTATGGCTACACCTTC.